The entry below describes one TCR beta chain. This sample stems from a study of blood T cell repertoires in COVID-19. Study overall: Acute and convalescent COVID-19 samples came from the United States, Italy and Spain. PBMCs, B-cell-depleted T cells, or T cells provided the cDNA or gDNA that made up the material.

Authors' processing steps: Reference gene primer amplification yielded estimated nucleated cell counts. Profiled with immunoSEQ multiplex PCR; TCRdb holds only in-frame clones, not every one. The D gene and trimming were derived from the DNA, and the V and J assignments and clone size from that table. Here the sample spans approximately 60,000 clones, roughly 80% being singletons. The CDR3 is made up of 15 amino acids. Trimming left V 4 bases short and J 3 bases short, with 13 bases between. The germline CDR1 and CDR2 sequences are SGHRS and YFSETQ. The sequenced sample was peripheral blood. The receptor's source is a man between 60 and 75 years old with acute or convalescent COVID-19. This chain joins TRBV5-1 and TRBJ1-4, with D perhaps matching TRBD1 (5 bases). The CDR3 loop is CASSERAGANEKLFF. DNA of the CDR3: TGCGCCAGCAGCGAGAGAGCGGGGGCTAATGAAAAACTGTTTTTT.